The 15 T cell receptor beta chains given below trace back to one sample, sequenced in a study of tumor-infiltrating lymphocytes in primary liver carcinoma. With approximately 470 ng total RNA as template and a constant-region primer, TCR beta cDNA was made. TCR beta libraries came from three nested multiplex PCR rounds using slightly modified ARM-PCR. With TRBV1-TRBV30 forward primers and a C-beta reverse primer, the first two PCR rounds were run for roughly 10 cycles each. TCRdb recomputed calls from the multiplex PCR reads with MiXCR, one row per CDR3 protein. The sample has roughly 190,000 distinct CDR3 sequences, just under 85% seen once; the top ten hold less than 20%. Co-extracting RNA and DNA was done with about 18-33 mg of unsorted bulk tissue as input. The sequenced sample was tumor tissue from primary liver carcinoma. Every receptor here comes from a man aged 40-49 years with primary liver carcinoma and hepatitis B virus infection.

Note on this clonotype: At one of its ends the junction is not consistent with the germline gene, which may arise from a read error. The CDR3 protein is CTSSLGLGLSYEQYF. The CDR3 bases are TGTACCAGCAGCTTAGGATTAGGACTGTCCTACGAGCAGTACTTC. The rearrangement joins TRBV11-2 to TRBJ2-7; D is possibly TRBD2 (5 bases). The CDR3 sequence is 15 residues long. CDR1 SGHAT and CDR2 FQNNGV come from the germline V gene.

V and J are TRBV6-4 and TRBJ1-5; D remains ambiguous. Trimming cost V 9 bases and J 5 bases, with 11 bases left between them. The CDR3 has 12 amino acids. CDR1 and CDR2 from the germline V gene are MRHNA and SNTAGT. CDR3 amino acids: CARRVTYQPQHF. The DNA for the CDR3 is TGTGCCAGGAGAGTGACATATCAGCCCCAGCATTTT.

To note about this clonotype: Compared with germline, one end of the junction differs, possibly owing to a read error. The rearrangement links TRBV10-2 to TRBJ2-5; no clear D gene. Germline CDR1 is WSHSY and CDR2 is SAAADI. The length of the CDR3 is 15 residues. The CDR3 protein is CASTLRPVIEETQYF. Written as DNA, the CDR3 is TGCGCCAGCACACTCAGGCCTGTGATAGAAGAGACCCAATACTTC.

On this clonotype itself: An end of the junction differs from the germline gene, which may be a read error. V gene TRBV6-1 combines with J gene TRBJ1-5; D gene unclear. CDR1 and CDR2 from the germline V gene are MNHNS and SASEGT. The CDR3 covers 15 residues. CDR3 loop: CASSEIGNGNQPQHF. CDR3 nucleotides: TGTGCCAGCAGTGAGATCGGGAACGGCAATCAGCCCCAACATTTT.

Turning to this clonotype: Without the conserved terminal phenylalanine or tryptophan, this CDR3 likely stems from a read error. This chain joins TRBV29-1 and TRBJ2-1; 11 bases match TRBD2. This CDR3 has 13 residues. Germline CDR1 and CDR2: SQVTM and ANQGSEA. The CDR3 loop reads CNETSGKLYEQFL. The DNA of the CDR3 is TGCAACGAGACTAGCGGGAAGCTCTATGAGCAGTTCTTA.

This clonotype was detected ten times or more. This rearrangement joins TRBV6-1 to TRBJ1-5; TRBD1 matches 7 bases. The CDR3 has 15 residues. V shed 4 bases and J 5 bases; nucleotides not matched to a gene: 8. Looked up from germline, CDR1 is MNHNS and CDR2 is SASEGT. In DNA form, the CDR3 reads TGTGCCAGCAGTGTAATGACAGGGAGCGATCAGCCCCAGCATTTT. Its translation: CASSVMTGSDQPQHF.

CDR3 amino acids: CASSQEIGNEKLFF. The CDR3 DNA sequence: TGCGCCAGCAGCCAAGAAATCGGGAATGAAAAACTGTTTTTT. This rearrangement joins TRBV4-3 to TRBJ1-4; D uncertain. The CDR3 is 14 amino acids. Trimming took off 0 bases at V and 5 bases at J, with 7 bases between the two ends. Germline V lookup: CDR1 LGHNA, CDR2 YSLEER.

A note on this clonotype: Its ends do not fully match the called genes, so a read error is possible. The rearrangement uses TRBV29-1 and TRBJ2-7, with D unclear. CDR3 length: 12 residues. Germline CDR1 and CDR2: SQVTM and ANQGSEA. The CDR3, as DNA: TGCAGCGCGGTTTGGAGTAACCACGAGCAGAACTTC. The encoded protein is CSAVWSNHEQNF.

Concerning this clonotype itself: It is likely a read error, because the conserved phenylalanine at the end of the CDR3 is missing. It is unclear where the CDR3 begins or ends on the DNA, so no DNA is shown, and the CDR3 is as TCRdb lists it. The gene calls are TRBV29-1 and TRBJ2-1; the table gives TRBD2 as D, unverified against the DNA. With termini counted, the CDR3 has 12 amino acids. Per the germline V gene, CDR1 is SQVTM and CDR2 is ANQGSEA. CDR3 residues: CSVALISGREFS.

The chain links TRBV5-4 to TRBJ2-5; D may be TRBD2 (6 bases). This CDR3 is built from 16 residues. CDR1 SGHNT and CDR2 YYREEE come from the germline V gene (reference sequence). DNA of the CDR3: TGTATCAGCAGCTCCGATCAGGCTAGCGTCAAAGAGACCCAGTACTTC. Translated: CISSSDQASVKETQYF.

A remark on this clonotype: At one end the junction does not follow the germline gene, possibly because of a read error. The chain uses TRBV4-2 and TRBJ2-6, with D possibly being TRBD2 (6 bases). Germline V gene data show CDR1 as LGHNA and CDR2 as YNFKEQ. The CDR3 totals 17 residues. Here the CDR3 reads CASSRDGSGRGANVLSF. The CDR3 DNA follows: TGCGCCAGCAGCCGAGATGGGTCAGGGCGCGGGGCCAACGTCCTGAGTTTC.

For this clonotype: A read error may be the cause here, since a much bigger clone is one base away. The chain carries TRBV5-1 and TRBJ1-1; maybe TRBD1 (6 bases). CDR1 is SGHRS, CDR2 YFSETQ, per germline. The CDR3 contains 14 residues. The CDR3 nucleotides are TGCGCCAGCAATCGGGGGCTTGAGGACACTGTAGCTTTCTTT. Translation: CASNRGLEDTVAFF.

Details on this clonotype: The junction departs from germline at one end; a sequencing error may be responsible. V gene TRBV4-1 combines with J gene TRBJ1-2; D uncertain. Germline-derived CDR1 and CDR2 are MGHRA and YSYEKL. This CDR3 is built from 15 residues. The CDR3 protein is CASSPATGLNYGYTF. The CDR3 nucleotides are TGCGCCAGCAGCCCGGCAACTGGACTCAACTATGGTTACACCTTT.

Worth noting for this clonotype: The CDR3 does not close with the conserved phenylalanine or tryptophan, likely indicating a read error. The chain employs TRBV5-1 and TRBJ2-3; D may be TRBD2 (5 bases). This CDR3 spans 14 amino acids. V was shortened by 1 base and J by 4 bases, with 10 bases between the two germline ends. The germline CDR1 and CDR2 sequences are SGHRS and YFSETQ. The CDR3 here is CASSLTGGADTQYY. CDR3 sequence (DNA): TGCGCCAGCAGCTTGACTGGAGGCGCAGATACGCAGTATTAT.

In regard to this clonotype: Mismatch with germline at one junction end may stem from a read error. This sequence joins TRBV12-3 or TRBV12-4 and TRBJ2-5; 7 bases match TRBD2. CDR3 length equals 14 residues. The CDR3, as DNA: TGTGCCAGCATCCCACGGGAGGATATGTTGACCCGGTACTTC. Amino acid sequence: CASIPREDMLTRYF.